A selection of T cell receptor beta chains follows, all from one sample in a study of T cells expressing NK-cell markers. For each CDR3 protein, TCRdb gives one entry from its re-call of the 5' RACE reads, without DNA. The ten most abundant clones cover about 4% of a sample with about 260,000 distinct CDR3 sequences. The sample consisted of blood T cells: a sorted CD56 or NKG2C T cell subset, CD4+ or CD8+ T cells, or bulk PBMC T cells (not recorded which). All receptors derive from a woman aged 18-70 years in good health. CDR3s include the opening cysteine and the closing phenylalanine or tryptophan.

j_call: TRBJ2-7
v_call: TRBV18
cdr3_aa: CASSPPGQGIFYEQYF

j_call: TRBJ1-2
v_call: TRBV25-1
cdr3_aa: CASRDDRAHGYTF

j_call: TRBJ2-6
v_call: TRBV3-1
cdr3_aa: CASSQQGAGANVLTF

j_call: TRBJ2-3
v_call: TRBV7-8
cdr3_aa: CASSPYRDGMDTQYF

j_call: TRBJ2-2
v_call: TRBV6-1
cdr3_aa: CASSKERGRTGELFF

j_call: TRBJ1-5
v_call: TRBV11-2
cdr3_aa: CASSLSTDQPQHF

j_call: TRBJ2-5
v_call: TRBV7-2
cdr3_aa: CASSLGTSGGKQETQYF

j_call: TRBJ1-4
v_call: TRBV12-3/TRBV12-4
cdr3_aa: CASGGLVEKLFF

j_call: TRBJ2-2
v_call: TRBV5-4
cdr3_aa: CASSPALRGSSGELFF

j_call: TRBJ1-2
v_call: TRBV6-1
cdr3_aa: CASSPDRGWAGYTF

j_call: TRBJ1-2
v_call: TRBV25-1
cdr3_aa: CASSPGAPIGYTF

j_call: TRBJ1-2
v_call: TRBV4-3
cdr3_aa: CASSQDVQGRRGYTF

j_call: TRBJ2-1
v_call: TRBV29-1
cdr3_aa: CSLAPVSDEQFF

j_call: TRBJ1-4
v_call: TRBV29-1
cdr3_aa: CSVEDQGEKLFF

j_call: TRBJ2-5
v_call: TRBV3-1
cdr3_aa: CASSQVWETQYF

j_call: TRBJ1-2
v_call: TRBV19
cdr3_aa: CASSDPGLLYGYTF

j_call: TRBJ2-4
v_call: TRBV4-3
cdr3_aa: CASSPGTEGKNIQYF

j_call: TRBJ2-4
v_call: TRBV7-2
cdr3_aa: CASSVTRAGKNIQYF

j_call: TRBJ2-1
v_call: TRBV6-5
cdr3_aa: CASSWGPKSHEQFF

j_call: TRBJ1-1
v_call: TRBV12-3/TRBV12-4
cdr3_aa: CASSGDANTEAFF

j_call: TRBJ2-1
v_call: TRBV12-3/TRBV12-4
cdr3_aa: CASIYPGLYNEQFF

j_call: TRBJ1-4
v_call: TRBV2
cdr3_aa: CALGPVEKLFF

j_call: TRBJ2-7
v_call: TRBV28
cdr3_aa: CASSLTSGANYEQYF

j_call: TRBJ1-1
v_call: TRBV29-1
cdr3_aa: CSVGDQGREAFF

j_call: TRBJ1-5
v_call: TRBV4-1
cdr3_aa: CASSQVDRGSYSNQPQHF

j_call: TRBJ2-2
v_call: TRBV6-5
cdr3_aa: CASSYTTSGGAGGELFF

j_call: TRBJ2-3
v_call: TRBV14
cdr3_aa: CASSHRERGGTDTQYF

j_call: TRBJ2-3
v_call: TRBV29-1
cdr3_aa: CSVRQGAGWTDTQYF

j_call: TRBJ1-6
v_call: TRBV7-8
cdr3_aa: CASSPRGPGGGFNSPLHF

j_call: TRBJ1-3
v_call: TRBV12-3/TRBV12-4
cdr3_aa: CASSTPALGGNTIYF

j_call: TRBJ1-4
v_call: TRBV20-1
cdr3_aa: CSARAGFGEKLFF

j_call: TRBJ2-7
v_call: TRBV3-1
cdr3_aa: CASSQGGSSGEQYF

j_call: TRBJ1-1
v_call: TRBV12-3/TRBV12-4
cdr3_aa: CASSLLEATEAFF

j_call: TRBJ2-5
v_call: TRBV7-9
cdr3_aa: CASSLGSGPRETQYF

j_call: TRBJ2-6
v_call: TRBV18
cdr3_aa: CASSPPKGSGANVLTF

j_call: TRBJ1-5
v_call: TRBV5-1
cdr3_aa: CASSLWGGDGNQPQHF

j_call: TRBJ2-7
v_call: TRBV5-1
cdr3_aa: CASSEGTSGRTDEQYF

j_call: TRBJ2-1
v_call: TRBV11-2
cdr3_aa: CASSSILAGSYNEQFF

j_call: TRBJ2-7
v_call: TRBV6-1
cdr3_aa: CATTPGTGGHEQYF

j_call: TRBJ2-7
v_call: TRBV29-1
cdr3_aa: CSVEASARGEQYF

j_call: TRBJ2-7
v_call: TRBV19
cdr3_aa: CASSIARGGYEQYF

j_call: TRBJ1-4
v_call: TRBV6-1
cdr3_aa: CASSARRQGTNEKLFF

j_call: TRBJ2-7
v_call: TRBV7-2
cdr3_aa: CASSLGYAGGNYEQYF

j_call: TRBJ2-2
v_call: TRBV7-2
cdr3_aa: CASSSSYRELFF

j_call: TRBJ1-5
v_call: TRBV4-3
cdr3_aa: CASSQQGGTQHF

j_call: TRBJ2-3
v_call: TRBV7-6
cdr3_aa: CASSSSSGGPTDTQYF

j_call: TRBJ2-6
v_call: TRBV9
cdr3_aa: CASSSRGLGANVLTF

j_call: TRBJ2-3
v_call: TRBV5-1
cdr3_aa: CASSSVWGSDTQYF

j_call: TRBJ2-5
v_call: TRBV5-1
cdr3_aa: CASSLAGNQETQYF

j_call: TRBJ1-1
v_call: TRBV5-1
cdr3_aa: CASSLTGPKGEAFF

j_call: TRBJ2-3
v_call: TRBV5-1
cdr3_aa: CASTSGQLTDTQYF

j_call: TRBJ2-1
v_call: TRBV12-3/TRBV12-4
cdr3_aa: CATVDGGQQQFF

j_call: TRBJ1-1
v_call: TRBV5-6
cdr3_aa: CASSLTGMPNTEAFF

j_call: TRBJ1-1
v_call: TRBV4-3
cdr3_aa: CASSQDSQMNTEAFF